This is a list of T cell receptor beta chains from one sample in a study of T cell responses to AZD1222 COVID-19 vaccine. Data came from immunoSEQ multiplex PCR; TCRdb stores just in-frame clones and leaves some out. In the table there are 85,000 to 130,000 clones, approximately 93% of which are singletons. The sample consisted of peripheral blood, taken on day 0 of AZD1222 vaccination. These receptors were obtained from an adult in good health. Each CDR3 is given with its conserved first and last residue. The D gene is left open where the match is weak. Size values are once, few and many counts, or a class for expanded clones, and some rows have none.

j_gene | d_gene | v_gene | len | abundance | CDR3aa | CDR3nt
TRBJ2-2 | - | TRBV7-2 | 15 | - | CASSRQGRATGELFF | TGTGCCAGCAGCCGTCAGGGGAGAGCCACCGGGGAGCTGTTTTTT
TRBJ1-3 | - | TRBV7-2 | 13 | once | CASRLIAGNTIYF | TGTGCCAGCAGGTTGATCGCTGGAAACACCATATATTTT
TRBJ1-4 | TRBD1 | TRBV28 | 16 | once | CASGRQGDFSNEKLFF | TGTGCCAGCGGTAGACAGGGGGATTTCTCTAATGAAAAACTGTTTTTT
TRBJ2-2 | - | TRBV11-3 | 14 | - | CASSFSYLAGELFF | TGTGCCAGCAGCTTCTCATATTTGGCCGGGGAGCTGTTTTTT
TRBJ2-1 | - | TRBV28 | 11 | - | CASRGGDEQFF | TGTGCCAGTAGGGGGGGCGATGAGCAGTTCTTC
TRBJ1-1 | - | TRBV7-8 | 12 | - | CASSQLADEAFF | TGTGCCAGCAGCCAGCTGGCAGATGAAGCTTTCTTT
TRBJ1-6 | - | TRBV19 | 14 | - | CASRAGRLNSPLHF | TGTGCCAGTAGGGCAGGCAGACTAAATTCACCCCTCCACTTT
TRBJ1-3 | - | TRBV7-2 | 15 | once | CASSASLSSGNTIYF | TGTGCCAGCAGCGCGTCTCTGAGCTCTGGAAACACCATATATTTT
TRBJ2-7 | TRBD2 | TRBV19 | 14 | - | CASSPTGGPYEQYF | TGTGCCAGTAGCCCTACGGGGGGGCCGTACGAGCAGTACTTC
TRBJ2-2 | - | TRBV5-1 | 13 | - | CASHRVSTGELFF | TGCGCCAGTCACAGGGTTTCCACCGGGGAGCTGTTTTTT
TRBJ1-2 | - | TRBV6-1 | 16 | - | CASSEPQGRGNYGYTF | TGTGCCAGCAGTGAACCGCAGGGACGGGGAAACTATGGCTACACCTTC
TRBJ1-2 | - | TRBV19 | 12 | - | CATRGRGYGYTF | TGTGCCACTAGGGGGAGGGGCTATGGCTACACCTTC
TRBJ1-3 | - | TRBV10-3 | 15 | - | CAISPTDGRGNTIYF | TGTGCCATCAGTCCCACAGACGGCCGTGGAAACACCATATATTTT
TRBJ2-1 | TRBD2 | TRBV5-1 | 15 | - | CASVIGGSSYNEQFF | TGCGCCAGCGTCATCGGCGGGAGCTCCTACAATGAGCAGTTCTTC
TRBJ2-5 | - | TRBV2 | 14 | - | CASSALDRQETQYF | TGTGCCAGCAGTGCGCTTGACAGGCAAGAGACCCAGTACTTC
TRBJ1-5 | - | TRBV2 | 14 | - | CASRSPSGQQPQHF | TGTGCCAGCAGATCGCCCTCGGGTCAGCAGCCCCAGCATTTT
TRBJ2-1 | - | TRBV5-1 | 15 | - | CASSLAGTLNNEQFF | TGCGCCAGCAGCTTGGCCGGGACACTTAACAATGAGCAGTTCTTC
TRBJ1-1 | TRBD1 | TRBV28 | 15 | few | CASSLAGTGGTEAFF | TGTGCCAGCAGTTTAGCTGGGACAGGGGGTACTGAAGCTTTCTTT
TRBJ2-1 | - | TRBV24-1 | 11 | - | CATRGTNEQFF | TGTGCCACGAGAGGGACCAATGAGCAGTTCTTC
TRBJ1-2 | TRBD1 | TRBV11-2 | 13 | - | CASSLSQGEGYTF | TGTGCCAGCAGCTTATCACAGGGGGAAGGCTACACCTTC
TRBJ1-2 | - | TRBV30 | 11 | - | CLGEENYGYTF | TGTTTGGGGGAGGAAAACTATGGCTACACCTTC
TRBJ2-7 | TRBD2 | TRBV10-2 | 14 | - | CASTPSGVSYEQYF | TGCGCCAGCACCCCTAGCGGGGTCTCCTACGAGCAGTACTTC
TRBJ2-2 | TRBD2 | TRBV5-4 | 19 | - | CASSSPAGSGRGNTGELFF | TGTGCCAGCAGCTCCCCCGCGGGTAGCGGGAGGGGGAACACCGGGGAGCTGTTTTTT
TRBJ2-3 | - | TRBV6-5 | 16 | - | CASSYKGGPSTDTQYF | TGTGCCAGCAGTTACAAGGGCGGGCCGAGCACAGATACGCAGTATTTT
TRBJ2-5 | - | TRBV30 | 17 | - | CAWSVGARGEYKETQYF | TGTGCCTGGAGTGTAGGGGCCCGCGGAGAGTACAAGGAGACCCAGTACTTC
TRBJ1-5 | TRBD1 | TRBV6-2/TRBV6-3 | 14 | few | CASSYSGDTGAQHF | TGTGCCAGCAGTTACTCGGGGGACACAGGGGCCCAGCATTTT
TRBJ1-2 | - | TRBV29-1 | 11 | few | CSGGFTDGYTF | TGCAGCGGGGGTTTTACAGATGGCTACACCTTC
TRBJ2-3 | - | TRBV27 | 11 | - | CASSYSDTQYF | TGTGCCAGCAGCTATTCAGATACGCAGTATTTT
TRBJ1-1 | - | TRBV30 | 13 | - | CAWNPASNTEAFF | TGTGCCTGGAATCCAGCTTCGAACACTGAAGCTTTCTTT
TRBJ2-1 | TRBD2 | TRBV2 | 15 | - | CASSGTSGTFNEQFF | TGTGCCAGCAGCGGAACTAGCGGGACCTTCAATGAGCAGTTCTTC
TRBJ1-2 | - | TRBV6-5 | 15 | once | CASSRSLTLIGGYTF | TGTGCCAGCAGTCGCTCCTTAACTCTCATTGGGGGCTACACCTTC
TRBJ1-5 | - | TRBV18 | 13 | - | CATRRDSNQPQHF | TGTGCCACCCGCCGGGACTCTAATCAGCCCCAGCATTTT
TRBJ2-1 | TRBD2 | TRBV24-1 | 20 | - | CATSDWGTSGSGFSYNEQFF | TGTGCCACCAGTGATTGGGGGACTAGCGGGAGTGGGTTCTCCTACAATGAGCAGTTCTTC
TRBJ2-3 | - | TRBV7-2 | 15 | - | CASSLWQGSTDTQYF | TGTGCCAGCAGCTTATGGCAGGGATCCACAGATACGCAGTATTTT
TRBJ2-2 | TRBD2 | TRBV2 | 17 | once | CASRRTSGRGNTGELFF | TGTGCCAGCAGGAGGACTAGCGGGAGGGGGAACACCGGGGAGCTGTTTTTT
TRBJ2-2 | - | TRBV19 | 14 | - | CASSIGLDGGELFF | TGTGCCAGTAGTATTGGCCTCGACGGCGGGGAGCTGTTTTTT
TRBJ1-1 | TRBD1 | TRBV11-3 | 17 | - | CASSPAGQGAFNTEAFF | TGTGCCAGCAGCCCTGCGGGACAGGGGGCTTTTAACACTGAAGCTTTCTTT
TRBJ2-7 | - | TRBV14 | 16 | few | CASSPFTGTLRYEQYF | TGTGCCAGCAGCCCCTTCACCGGGACTCTTCGGTACGAGCAGTACTTC
TRBJ2-7 | - | TRBV24-1 | 12 | - | CATSGRKGEQYF | TGTGCCACCAGTGGGCGTAAGGGCGAGCAGTACTTC
TRBJ1-2 | - | TRBV2 | 13 | once | CASVKGGAYGYTF | TGTGCCAGCGTTAAGGGTGGGGCCTATGGCTACACCTTC
TRBJ2-3 | TRBD2 | TRBV10-2 | 15 | - | CASSDQLAATDTQYF | TGCGCCAGCAGTGATCAACTAGCGGCCACAGATACGCAGTATTTT
TRBJ2-1 | - | TRBV24-1 | 16 | once | CATSDKEVYTVNEQFF | TGTGCCACCAGTGATAAAGAGGTCTATACGGTCAATGAGCAGTTCTTC
TRBJ2-7 | - | TRBV13 | 13 | - | CASSLTPLVEQYF | TGTGCCAGCAGCTTGACCCCCTTAGTCGAGCAGTACTTC
TRBJ2-1 | - | TRBV28 | 12 | - | CASRADNNEQFF | TGTGCCAGCAGAGCTGATAACAATGAGCAGTTCTTC
TRBJ1-4 | - | TRBV6-1 | 15 | once | CASSDRPGTAVKLFF | TGTGCCAGCAGTGACCGCCCCGGGACGGCTGTTAAACTGTTTTTT
TRBJ1-1 | - | TRBV18 | 13 | - | CASSPPRRTEAFF | TGTGCCAGCTCACCACCAAGGCGCACTGAAGCTTTCTTT
TRBJ2-7 | - | TRBV7-2 | 13 | - | CASSPGNSYEQYF | TGTGCCAGCAGCCCGGGGAATTCCTACGAGCAGTACTTC
TRBJ2-2 | - | TRBV5-4 | 16 | - | CASSLRGHANTGELFF | TGTGCCAGCAGCTTAAGGGGTCACGCGAACACCGGGGAGCTGTTTTTT
TRBJ2-7 | - | TRBV6-1 | 15 | - | CASSEEAGNSYEQYF | TGTGCCAGCAGTGAAGAGGCGGGAAACTCCTACGAGCAGTACTTC